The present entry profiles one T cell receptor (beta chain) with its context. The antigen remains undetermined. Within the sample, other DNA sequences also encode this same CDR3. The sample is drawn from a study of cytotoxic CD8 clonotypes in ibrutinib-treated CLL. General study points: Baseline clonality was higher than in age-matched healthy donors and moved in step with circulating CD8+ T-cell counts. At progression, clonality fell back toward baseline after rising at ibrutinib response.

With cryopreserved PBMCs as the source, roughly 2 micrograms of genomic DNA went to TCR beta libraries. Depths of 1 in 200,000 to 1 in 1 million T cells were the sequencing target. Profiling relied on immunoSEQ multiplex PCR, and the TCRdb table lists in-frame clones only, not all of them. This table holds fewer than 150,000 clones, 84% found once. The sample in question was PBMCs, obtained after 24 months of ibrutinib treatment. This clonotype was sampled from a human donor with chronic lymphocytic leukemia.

CDR3 region: CASSLSPGYYEQYF. As DNA, the CDR3 is TGTGCCAGCAGTTTATCGCCAGGGTACTACGAGCAGTACTTC. The V gene is TRBV27, the J gene TRBJ2-7, with TRBD1 as a possible D gene (5 bases). Trimming stripped 0 bases from V and 3 bases from J, with 9 bases between. The CDR3 runs to 14 residues. Germline lookup yields CDR1 MNHEY and CDR2 SMNVEV (reference sequence).